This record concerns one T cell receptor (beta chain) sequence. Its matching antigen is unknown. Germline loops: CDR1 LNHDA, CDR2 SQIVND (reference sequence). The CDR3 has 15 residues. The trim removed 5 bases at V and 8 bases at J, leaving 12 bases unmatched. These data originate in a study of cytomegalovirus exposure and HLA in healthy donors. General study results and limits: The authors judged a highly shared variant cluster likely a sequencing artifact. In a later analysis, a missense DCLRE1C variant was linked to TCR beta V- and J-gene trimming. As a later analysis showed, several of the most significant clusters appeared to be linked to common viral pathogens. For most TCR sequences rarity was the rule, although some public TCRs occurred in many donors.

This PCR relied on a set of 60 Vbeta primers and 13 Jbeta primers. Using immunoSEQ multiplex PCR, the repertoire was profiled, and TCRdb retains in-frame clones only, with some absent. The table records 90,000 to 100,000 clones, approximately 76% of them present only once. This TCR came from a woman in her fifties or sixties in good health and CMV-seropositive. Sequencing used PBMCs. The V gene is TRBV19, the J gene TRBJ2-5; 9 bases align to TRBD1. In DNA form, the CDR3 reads TGTGCCAGTAGTCCCATAGTGGGACAGGGTAAAACCCAGTACTTC. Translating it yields CASSPIVGQGKTQYF.